These 11 T cell receptor beta chains share one sample of origin, sequenced in a study of CXCR3-negative and CXCR3-positive naive CD8 T cells. 5' RACE that incorporated UMI labels was used to prepare the TRB cDNA libraries. TCRdb derives one entry per CDR3 protein from the 5' RACE reads, leaving out DNA. The sample includes 100,000 to 150,000 distinct CDR3 sequences. The material sequenced was naive CXCR3- CD8+ T cells from blood. This sample's subset: CD45RO-CCR7+CD27+CD95- naive CD8+ T cells lacking CXCR3 (TNR3-). The receptors derive from a human donor in good health. Some clones in this sample may be carry-over from other donors' samples.

The chain joins TRBV28 to TRBJ2-1; TCRdb designates TRBD1, a call that cannot be tested without DNA. The CDR3 has 15 amino acids. Per the germline V gene, CDR1 is MDHEN and CDR2 is SYDVKM. The CDR3 is CASTREGLGYNEQFF.

The genes are TRBV2 and TRBJ2-7; TCRdb selects TRBD1, and the lack of DNA leaves this call unchecked. Germline V CDR1 and CDR2: SNHLY, FYNNEI. The CDR3 is made up of 15 amino acids. The CDR3 spells CASSDGAGNPYEQYF.

The chain combines TRBV12-3 or TRBV12-4 with TRBJ2-5; there is no DNA to check the TCRdb D call of TRBD1. CDR3 size: 15 residues. The CDR3 reads CASSMGTGNQETQYF.

The rearrangement links TRBV12-3 or TRBV12-4 to TRBJ2-1; TCRdb outputs TRBD1, but without DNA this stays unchecked. This CDR3 region has 15 residues. The CDR3 protein is CASSLYGQGVNEQFF.

This chain connects TRBV5-1 to TRBJ2-5; no DNA is available, so the TRBD1 call from TCRdb remains unchecked. The CDR3 has 17 residues. The germline V gene has CDR1 SGHRS and CDR2 YFSETQ. CDR3 region: CASSYRDREMGQETQYF.

The chain joins TRBV6-6 to TRBJ2-7; TCRdb's D call of TRBD1 is untestable without DNA. The CDR3 has 15 residues. CDR1 and CDR2 from the germline V gene are MNHNY and SVGAGI (reference sequence). The CDR3 is CASSYSTLPTYEQYF.

The V call is TRBV28, the J call TRBJ1-3; absent DNA, TCRdb's TRBD1 call cannot be checked. Per germline, CDR1 MDHEN and CDR2 SYDVKM. The CDR3 is 18 residues long. The CDR3: CATVGQGALGNSGNTIYF. The full variable domain, completed using reference TRBV28 and TRBJ1-3, is DVKVTQSSRYLVKRTGEKVFLECVQDMDHENMFWYRQDPGLGLRLIYFSYDVKMKEKGDIPEGYSVSREKKERFSLILESASTNQTSMYLCATVGQGALGNSGNTIYFGEGSWLTVV.

The genes are TRBV15 and TRBJ2-7; the D gene TCRdb calls, TRBD1, cannot be checked with no DNA. This CDR3 is 14 amino acids long. In germline, CDR1 is LNHNV, CDR2 YYDKDF (reference sequence). The CDR3 here is CATSSARGAYEQYF.

V gene TRBV9 combines with J gene TRBJ2-7; TCRdb gives TRBD1 as the D gene, but with no DNA this cannot be confirmed. CDR3 length equals 15 residues. Germline V gene data show CDR1 as SGDLS and CDR2 as YYNGEE. CDR3 residues: CASSVAGAGSYEQYF.

The chain couples TRBV2 to TRBJ1-2; TCRdb's D call of TRBD1 is untestable without DNA. This CDR3 is built from 13 residues. CDR1 is SNHLY, CDR2 FYNNEI, per germline. The CDR3: CARGDSYSYGYTF.

The chain has TRBV24-1 and TRBJ2-3; the D gene TCRdb calls, TRBD1, cannot be checked with no DNA. The CDR3 consists of 13 residues. Germline V gives CDR1 KGHDR, CDR2 SFDVKD. The CDR3 sequence: CATRSQGTDTQYF.